What follows are 7 T cell receptor beta chains derived from one specimen sequenced in a study of patients and donors after allogeneic stem cell transplantation. TCRdb recomputed calls from the RT-PCR reads with MiXCR, one row per CDR3 protein. The top ten clones hold less than 40% of a sample with approximately 200,000 distinct CDR3 sequences, less than 45% of them seen once. The specimen sequenced was blood, either unsorted or a sorted T cell fraction (not recorded which). The origin of the receptors is a human donor who was either an allogeneic HSCT recipient or a stem cell or donor lymphocyte infusion donor (not recorded which). It is not recorded whose cells these are; they may come from a transplant donor.

The DNA for the CDR3 is TGCGCCAGCAGCCCCTTCGGACAGTCTAGCTCCTACAATGAGCAGTTCTTC. Encoded protein: CASSPFGQSSSYNEQFF. The chain recombines TRBV4-3 with TRBJ2-1; D might be TRBD1 (6 bases). Germline V CDR1 and CDR2: LGHNA, YSLEER. Trimming took 4 bases from V and 0 from J, leaving 16 bases between them. The CDR3 is 17 residues long.

The CDR3 sequence: CAISEIPNEQFF. For the CDR3, the DNA is TGTGCCATCAGCGAGATCCCCAACGAGCAGTTCTTC. V and J are TRBV10-3 and TRBJ2-1; unclear D gene. V was clipped by 6 bases and J by 10 bases, with 13 bases between them. Germline values: CDR1 ENHRY, CDR2 SYGVKD. CDR3 size: 12 residues.

The rearrangement joins TRBV24-1 to TRBJ2-2; the match to TRBD2 covers 8 bases. V lost 4 bases and J lost 6; bases outside the gene matches: 9. CDR3 length equals 16 residues. CDR1 KGHDR and CDR2 SFDVKD come from the germline V gene. CDR3 nucleotides: TGTGCCACCAGTGACCACCGGACTAGCTCTCCCGGGGAGCTGTTTTTT. Its protein is CATSDHRTSSPGELFF.

V is TRBV12-3 or TRBV12-4 and J is TRBJ2-7; 11 bases match TRBD2. V shed 4 bases, J shed 2 bases, and the junction held 4 bases outside the gene matches. The CDR3 spans 15 residues. The CDR3 DNA reads as TGTGCCAGCAGTTCGCCGGGACTAGCGGCCTACGAGCAGTACTTC. It is translated as CASSSPGLAAYEQYF.

This clonotype was counted only a few times. V usage is TRBV28 and J usage is TRBJ2-7, with 11 bases that match TRBD2. This CDR3 region has 16 residues. Germline V lookup: CDR1 MDHEN, CDR2 SYDVKM. Trimming at V came to 6 bases and at J to 4 bases, leaving 11 bases not matched to a gene. CDR3: CASRGLAAEIPYEQYF. Written as DNA, the CDR3 is TGTGCCAGCAGGGGACTAGCGGCCGAGATTCCTTACGAGCAGTACTTC.

V gene TRBV28 combines with J gene TRBJ2-1, with D possibly TRBD2 on 6 matching bases. CDR1 and CDR2 (germline): MDHEN, SYDVKM. The CDR3 runs 12 residues. Trimming took 10 bases from V and 6 from J, leaving 13 bases between them. The CDR3: CAIAGRVNEQFF. CDR3 coding DNA: TGTGCCATCGCGGGACGAGTCAATGAGCAGTTCTTC.

This sequence joins TRBV9 and TRBJ2-1; D gene uncertain. Germline values: CDR1 SGDLS, CDR2 YYNGEE. This CDR3 comprises 15 residues. Trimming took off 0 bases at V and 4 bases at J, with 11 bases between the two ends. DNA for the CDR3: TGTGCCAGCAGCGTAGATGAGGAAACATACAATGAGCAGTTCTTC. Amino acid sequence: CASSVDEETYNEQFF.